The sequence of this TCR beta chain was determined in a study of T cells in localized non-small cell lung cancer (dated by TCRdb to between 2020 and 2021). With regard to the full study: Comparing tumors with uninvolved tumor-adjacent lungs, the study looked at the T cell repertoires of 236 patients with early-stage NSCLC. NSCLC patients had a mean age of roughly 66 years, and about 140 were male and some 98 female. All 240 or so NSCLC patients in the cohort were treatment-naive and had localized lung tumors that were resected.

General findings and caveats noted by the study authors: Longer overall survival was associated with higher blood T cell density, whereas shorter survival was associated with higher adjacent-lung clonality. Because multi-region tumor sequencing was not done, intratumor heterogeneity could not be ruled out. A median of approximately 57 of the top 100 tumor clones were detected in paired uninvolved adjacent lung, and some 28 of these tumor clones were also found among the top 100 clones of the paired uninvolved adjacent lung. Since the design was exploratory, TCR variables were selected using unadjusted p-values with no false-discovery rate correction. Uninvolved tumor-adjacent lung showed the highest T cell clonality, higher than tumor, which suggests more focused antigenic responses in the adjacent lung.

On this clone: No cognate antigen has been identified for it. It has no much larger one-base neighbor in the sample; base qualities were not kept.

At diagnosis, tumor, uninvolved tumor-adjacent lung and peripheral blood were collected and then preserved as a mix of FFPE and fresh-frozen material. For TCR repertoire profiling, blood samples were analyzed in the form of peripheral blood mononuclear cells. The cysteine opens and the phenylalanine closes a CDR3 of 15 amino acids. Just CDR3 DNA is preserved here, 45 bases in frame from base 1. The germline V gene (reference sequence) sets CDR1 to SGHKS and CDR2 to YYEKEE. V was cut back by 3 bases and J by 6 bases, leaving a gap of 16 bases between them. TCR beta CDR3 regions were sequenced from DNA using the immunoSEQ Assay. Concerning the study's data processing: T cell density was computed as TCR beta template counts normalized to usable DNA estimated by amplifying housekeeping genes. Richness was estimated using the preseqR package, with extrapolation to 400,000 templates for PBMC samples and to 120,000 templates for tissue samples. Clonality was taken to be one minus Pielou's evenness. Tissue-enriched TCRs were identified through differential abundance testing performed on productive amino-acid clonotypes, with a minimum total count of 5 and an alpha of 0.1. The Jaccard Index and the Morisita Overlap Index were used to quantify repertoire overlap between compartments. GLIPH clustered TCR beta CDR3s with public tetramer-defined viral CDR3s; viral motifs required at least three viral sequences plus V-gene enrichment. TCRdb took this table from immuneACCESS and kept in-frame rearrangements with V and J called. Such tables lack part of the clones; where checked against another copy, unresolved V genes explain under half of the gap, and the rest is unexplained. The DNA gave D and trimming, while V, J and clone size come from that table. The sample includes some 130,000 clones, with roughly 90% observed a single time. Of the sample, around 1.8% falls within the top ten clones.

Recombination connected TRBV5-5 to TRBJ1-5; TRBD1 could be the D gene, as 6 bases match. Sequences were derived from peripheral blood, sampled before any cancer treatment. The origin of this receptor is a female donor older than 55 with stage I lung adenocarcinoma. Here the CDR3 is given as CASSSRGGAGQPQHF. The sequenced DNA is TGTGCCAGCAGCTCCCGAGGGGGGGCGGGTCAGCCCCAGCATTTT.